These 13 T cell receptor beta chains were sequenced from one sample in a study of blood T cells in healthy people across ages. Combining a sample-barcoded 5' primer with a J-beta primer mix, a second PCR ran for roughly 6 to 11 cycles. TCRdb independently ran MiXCR on the 5' RACE reads; one entry per CDR3 protein. The sample records approximately 1.5 million distinct CDR3 sequences, about 32% being singletons. Material: blood. The receptors stem from a woman in her twenties or thirties in good health.

This sequence joins TRBV20-1 and TRBJ2-7; 10 bases are shared with TRBD1. V shed 4 bases and J 6 bases; nucleotides not matched to a gene: 12. The V gene's germline CDR1 is DFQATT and CDR2 SNEGSKA (reference sequence). The CDR3 extends over 15 amino acids. The CDR3 spells CSAKTGGSFGGEQYF. CDR3 coding DNA: TGCAGTGCTAAGACAGGGGGCTCGTTTGGCGGCGAGCAGTACTTC.

The chain links TRBV7-2 to TRBJ2-7, with 12 bases aligning to TRBD2. Germline V gives CDR1 SGHTA, CDR2 FQGNSA. This CDR3 comprises 14 residues. The V and J ends lost 8 bases and 7 bases, in that order; junction bases with no gene match: 9. As DNA, the CDR3 is TGTGCCAGCTCCCAGACTAGCGGGAGCCCAGAGCAGTACTTC. This gives the protein CASSQTSGSPEQYF.

This clonotype was seen at least ten times. The chain joins TRBV29-1 to TRBJ2-5, with TRBD2 matching 11 bases. Germline CDR1 and CDR2: SQVTM and ANQGSEA. The V and J ends lost 3 bases and 5 bases, in that order; junction bases with no gene match: 11. This CDR3 comprises 16 residues. CDR3 DNA: TGCAGCGTTGATCCCCTAGCGGGAGGTTCATGGGAGACCCAGTACTTC. It specifies CSVDPLAGGSWETQYF.

This clonotype was counted once. CDR3 bases: TGTGCCAGCAGCCCAACCCCAACTAGCACAGATACGCAGTATTTT. It translates to CASSPTPTSTDTQYF. The chain couples TRBV7-6 to TRBJ2-3, with no clear D. The CDR3 length is 15 residues. V was clipped by 5 bases and J by 0 bases, with 12 bases between them. CDR1 and CDR2 (germline): SGHVS, FNYEAQ.

This clonotype has just a few counts. This chain links TRBV20-1 with TRBJ2-1; tentatively, D is TRBD1 or TRBD2 (5 bases each). Trimming shortened V by 3 bases and J by 8 bases, and 11 bases separated the two germline ends. CDR3 length: 12 amino acids. Looked up from germline, CDR1 is DFQATT and CDR2 is SNEGSKA (reference sequence). DNA for the CDR3: TGCAGTGCTAGCACCCGAGGGGATGAGCAGTTCTTC. Translating it yields CSASTRGDEQFF.

The chain carries TRBV27 and TRBJ2-1; TRBD2 matches at 8 bases. The CDR3 has 14 amino acids. V lost 7 bases and J lost 7; bases outside the gene matches: 9. Germline loops: CDR1 MNHEY, CDR2 SMNVEV (reference sequence). For the CDR3, the DNA is TGTGCCAGCACGTCCCTCGGGACTAGTAATGAGCAGTTCTTC. It yields the protein CASTSLGTSNEQFF.

This sequence joins TRBV5-1 and TRBJ2-7, with a possible D match to TRBD1 (5 bases). CDR3 length: 16 amino acids. Germline V gene sequence: CDR1 SGHRS, CDR2 YFSETQ. Trimming removed 0 bases from V and 0 bases from J, with 13 bases in between. CDR3: CASSLVRDPYSYEQYF. CDR3 in DNA: TGCGCCAGCAGCTTGGTCAGGGATCCTTACTCCTACGAGCAGTACTTC.

CDR3 DNA sequence: TGCAGCGTTGAAGAAGGGCATAGGGCCCAAGAGACCCAGTACTTC. This encodes CSVEEGHRAQETQYF. This rearrangement joins TRBV29-1 to TRBJ2-5, with D unclear. V dropped 0 bases and J dropped 1 base, with 12 bases sitting between them. Germline CDR1 and CDR2: SQVTM and ANQGSEA. This CDR3 is built from 15 residues.

This clonotype appeared a few times. This chain uses TRBV18 with TRBJ1-4; TRBD1 agrees at 7 bases. Trimming cost V 2 bases and J 6 bases; bases outside gene matches: 3. CDR1 and CDR2 from the germline V gene are KGHSH and LQKENI. The CDR3 has 14 residues. CDR3 loop: CASSPDRVHEKLFF. DNA for the CDR3: TGTGCCAGCTCACCAGACAGGGTGCATGAAAAACTGTTTTTT. Looking up the rest from reference TRBV18 and TRBJ1-4 gives the full variable domain: NAGVMQNPRHLVRRRGQEARLRCSPMKGHSHVYWYRQLPEEGLKFMVYLQKENIIDESGMPKERFSAEFPKEGPSILRIQQVVRGDSAAYFCASSPDRVHEKLFFGSGTQLSVL.

The V call is TRBV5-6, the J call TRBJ1-2; weak D call: TRBD1 (6 bases). V was clipped by 0 bases and J by 4 bases, with 13 bases between them. The CDR3 spans 15 residues. Germline V gives CDR1 SGHDT, CDR2 YYEEEE. CDR3 in amino acids: CASSLGQEAFYGYTF. The CDR3 DNA reads as TGTGCCAGCAGCTTGGGACAGGAGGCTTTCTATGGCTACACCTTC.

This clonotype was detected many times. The chain has TRBV20-1 and TRBJ2-1; TRBD2 matches 10 bases. The germline gives CDR1 DFQATT, CDR2 SNEGSKA (reference sequence). This CDR3 has 14 amino acids. The V and J ends lost 3 bases and 5 bases, in that order; junction bases with no gene match: 4. The DNA of the CDR3 is TGCAGTGCTAGGGGACTAGCGACGAACAATGAGCAGTTCTTC. Translation gives CSARGLATNNEQFF.

This clonotype turned up a few times. V usage is TRBV28 and J usage is TRBJ1-2; no firm D call. The germline V gene has CDR1 MDHEN and CDR2 SYDVKM. With 6 bases removed from V and 8 bases from J, the gap between germline ends came to 13 bases. The CDR3 contains 12 residues. CDR3 in DNA: TGTGCCAGCAGGACGGTCCAGGAAGGCTACACCTTC. Translation: CASRTVQEGYTF.

This clonotype was found many times. The CDR3 sequence: CASSLPSYEQYF. As DNA, the CDR3 is TGCGCCAGCAGCTTGCCCTCCTACGAGCAGTACTTC. The chain combines TRBV5-1 with TRBJ2-7; the D is unclear. CDR3 length equals 12 residues. From germline, CDR1 is SGHRS and CDR2 YFSETQ. Between the trimmed V and J ends, which lost 1 base and 0 bases, there was a span of 2 bases.